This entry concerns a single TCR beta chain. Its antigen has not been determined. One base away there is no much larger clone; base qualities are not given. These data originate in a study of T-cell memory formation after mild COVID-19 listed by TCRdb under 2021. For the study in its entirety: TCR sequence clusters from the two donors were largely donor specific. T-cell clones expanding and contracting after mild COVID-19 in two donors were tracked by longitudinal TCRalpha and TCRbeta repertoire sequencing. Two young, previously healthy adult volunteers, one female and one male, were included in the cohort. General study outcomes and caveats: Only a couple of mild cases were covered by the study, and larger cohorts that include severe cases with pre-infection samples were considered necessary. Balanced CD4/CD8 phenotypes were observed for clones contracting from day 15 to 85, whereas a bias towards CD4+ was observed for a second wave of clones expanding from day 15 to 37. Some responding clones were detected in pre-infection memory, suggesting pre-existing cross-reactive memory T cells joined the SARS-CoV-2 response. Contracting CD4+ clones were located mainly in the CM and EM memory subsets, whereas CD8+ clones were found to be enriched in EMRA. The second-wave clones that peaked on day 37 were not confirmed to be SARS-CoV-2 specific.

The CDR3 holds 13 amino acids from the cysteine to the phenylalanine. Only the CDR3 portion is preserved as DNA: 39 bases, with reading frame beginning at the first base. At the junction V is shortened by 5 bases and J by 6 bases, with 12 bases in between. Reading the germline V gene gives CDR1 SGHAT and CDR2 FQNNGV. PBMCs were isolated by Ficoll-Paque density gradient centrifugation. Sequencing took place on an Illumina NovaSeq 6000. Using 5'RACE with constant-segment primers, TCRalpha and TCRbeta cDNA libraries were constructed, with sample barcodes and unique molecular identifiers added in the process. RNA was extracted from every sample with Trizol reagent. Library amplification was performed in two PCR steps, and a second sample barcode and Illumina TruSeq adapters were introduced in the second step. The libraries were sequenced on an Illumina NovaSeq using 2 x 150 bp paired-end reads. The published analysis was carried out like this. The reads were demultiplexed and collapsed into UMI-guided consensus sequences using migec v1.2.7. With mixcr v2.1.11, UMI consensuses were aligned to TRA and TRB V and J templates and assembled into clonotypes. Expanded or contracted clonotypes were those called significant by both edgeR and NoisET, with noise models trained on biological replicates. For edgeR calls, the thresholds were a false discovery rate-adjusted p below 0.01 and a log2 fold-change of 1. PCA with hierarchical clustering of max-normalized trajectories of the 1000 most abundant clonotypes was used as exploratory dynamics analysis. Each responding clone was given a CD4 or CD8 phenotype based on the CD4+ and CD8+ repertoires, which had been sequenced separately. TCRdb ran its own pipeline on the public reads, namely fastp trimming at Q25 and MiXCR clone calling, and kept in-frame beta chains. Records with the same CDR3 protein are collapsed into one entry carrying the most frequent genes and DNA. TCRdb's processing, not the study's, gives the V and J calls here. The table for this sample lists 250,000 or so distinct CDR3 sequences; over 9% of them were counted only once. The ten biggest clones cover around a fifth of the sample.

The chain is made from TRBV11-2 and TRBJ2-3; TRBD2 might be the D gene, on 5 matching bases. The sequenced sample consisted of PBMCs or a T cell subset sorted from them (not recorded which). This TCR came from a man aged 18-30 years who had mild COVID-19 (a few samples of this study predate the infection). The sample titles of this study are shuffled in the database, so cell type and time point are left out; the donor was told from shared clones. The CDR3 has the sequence CASSMRAEDTQYF. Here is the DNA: TGTGCCAGCAGCATGAGGGCCGAGGATACGCAGTATTTT.